This T cell receptor (beta chain) was captured in a study of cytomegalovirus exposure and HLA in healthy donors. About the study: Researchers previously reported finding just under 120 million unique TCR beta sequences from approximately 200 million T cells. Findings and caveats of the study: Because they were indistinguishable, some V segments, including TRBV6-2 and TRBV6-3, were excluded.

13 Jbeta primers and 60 Vbeta primers were used for the PCR. Here immunoSEQ multiplex PCR was the method, and the copy in TCRdb shows in-frame clones only, minus some. The sample lists some 170,000 clones; roughly 80% were seen once. This clone has just one count. Antigen unknown. Germline-derived CDR1 and CDR2 are MNHNS and SASEGT. Trimming shortened V by 2 bases and J by 5 bases, and 15 bases separated the two germline ends. The CDR3 runs to 15 residues. The sequenced sample was PBMCs. The TCR sequence derives from a man aged 25-45 years in good health and CMV-seropositive. V gene TRBV6-1 combines with J gene TRBJ1-2, with TRBD1 as a possible D gene (6 bases). CDR3 bases: TGTGCCAGCAGTGAAATGGTCAGGGGAGTTTATGGCTACACCTTC. Translated, it gives CASSEMVRGVYGYTF.